This TCR beta chain was recovered during a study of blood T cell repertoires in COVID-19. Using immunoSEQ multiplex PCR, the repertoire was profiled, and TCRdb retains in-frame clones only, with some absent. The sample consists of fewer than 500,000 clones, 70% to 90% of them appearing once. Germline CDR1 is MDHEN and CDR2 is SYDVKM. The CDR3 is made up of 15 amino acids. The junction had 6 bases not matched to a gene; V was cut back by 5 bases and J by 2 bases. The sequence was collected from a woman between 18 and 30 years old with acute COVID-19. The specimen was PBMCs or T cells enriched from blood (not recorded which). This chain uses TRBV28 with TRBJ2-5; 9 bases are a match to TRBD2. CDR3 DNA: TGTGCCAGCAGTAATGCGGGGGGGCTTCAAGAGACCCAGTACTTC. Its translation is CASSNAGGLQETQYF.